These 20 T cell receptor beta chains were sequenced from one sample in a study of cytomegalovirus exposure and HLA in healthy donors. Primers included in the PCR were 60 Vbeta and 13 Jbeta primers. Method: immunoSEQ multiplex PCR; TCRdb's copy keeps in-frame clones and lacks some. The repertoire holds roughly 130,000 clones, with around three quarters as singletons. Sequences were obtained from PBMCs. These receptors came from a man aged 35 to 55 in good health and CMV-seronegative.

This sequence joins TRBV6-1 and TRBJ2-1, with TRBD2 identical over 15 bases. The germline V gene encodes CDR1 MNHNS and CDR2 SASEGT. V dropped 4 bases and J dropped 10; count of bases not matched to a gene: 11. CDR3 size: 17 residues. CDR3 sequence (DNA): TGTGCCAGCAGTGGCGCCGGGACTAGCGGGAGGTTCAGGGAGCAGTTCTTC. Its translation: CASSGAGTSGRFREQFF.

The genes are TRBV6-1 and TRBJ2-1; no clear D gene. Trimming shortened V by 2 bases and J by 9 bases, and 8 bases separated the two germline ends. The CDR3 runs 12 residues. Germline loops: CDR1 MNHNS, CDR2 SASEGT. CDR3 protein: CASSEYWSEQFF. CDR3 DNA: TGTGCCAGCAGTGAATACTGGAGTGAGCAGTTCTTC.

This chain connects TRBV11-1 to TRBJ2-7, with D unresolved. The CDR3 has 14 amino acids. V lost 5 bases to trimming and J lost 3 bases, with 14 bases between them. Looked up from germline, CDR1 is SGHAT and CDR2 is FQDESV (reference sequence). CDR3 amino acids: CASSPTLGVYEQYF. In DNA form, the CDR3 reads TGTGCCAGCAGCCCGACACTGGGTGTCTACGAGCAGTACTTC.

This chain connects TRBV6-5 to TRBJ1-1, with TRBD1 as a possible D gene (6 bases). Per the germline V gene, CDR1 is MNHEY and CDR2 is SVGAGI. This CDR3 is 15 amino acids long. The V gene lost 5 bases and the J gene lost 0 bases, with 13 bases spanning the gap. CDR3: CASSPMGALNTEAFF. In nucleotides, the CDR3 is TGTGCCAGCAGTCCCATGGGGGCCCTGAACACTGAAGCTTTCTTT.

The chain has TRBV5-1 and TRBJ2-2, with 7 bases that match TRBD1. Germline CDR1 is SGHRS and CDR2 is YFSETQ. The CDR3 spans 18 residues. V lost 2 bases, J lost 5 bases, and 15 bases stayed unmatched. This CDR3 reads CASSLRPPDRTLTGELFF. In nucleotides, the CDR3 is TGCGCCAGCAGCTTAAGGCCCCCGGACAGGACCCTTACCGGGGAGCTGTTTTTT.

A single count supports this clone. The gene calls are TRBV28 and TRBJ2-5; D gene uncertain. Germline V CDR1 and CDR2: MDHEN, SYDVKM. The V end lost 5 bases, the J end lost 1 base, and 8 bases lay between the germline ends. The CDR3 loop spans 13 amino acids. DNA of the CDR3: TGTGCCAGCAGTACCGGGTCCCAAGAGACCCAGTACTTC. This sequence encodes CASSTGSQETQYF.

This clone was seen only once. This chain connects TRBV23-1 to TRBJ1-5; D remains unclear. TRBV23-1 falls under the ORF class, with uncertain function. Between the trimmed V and J ends, which lost 4 bases and 2 bases, there was a span of 3 bases. The CDR3 is 12 amino acids. The CDR3 bases are TGCGCCAGCAGTCCTGGCAATCAGCCCCAGCATTTT. Protein product: CASSPGNQPQHF.

Of note for this clone: Additional DNA sequences in this sample encode the identical CDR3. This chain joins TRBV7-3 and TRBJ2-3; the D gene is possibly TRBD2 (5 bases). The ends were cut back, 6 bases at V and 3 bases at J, with 13 bases in the middle. The length of the CDR3 is 14 residues. Germline CDR1 and CDR2: SGHTA and FQGTGA. The CDR3 loop is CASSSNPGTDTQYF. The DNA of the CDR3 is TGTGCCAGCAGTTCTAATCCGGGGACAGATACGCAGTATTTT.

V and J are TRBV10-3 and TRBJ1-2; a weak D match, TRBD1 (5 bases). The CDR3 loop spans 13 amino acids. The germline V gene has CDR1 ENHRY and CDR2 SYGVKD. V was shortened by 2 bases and J by 3 bases, with 7 bases between the two germline ends. The CDR3 DNA follows: TGTGCCATCAGTGAGGTAGGGGACTATGGCTACACCTTC. Translation: CAISEVGDYGYTF.

The chain couples TRBV7-2 to TRBJ2-5; D remains unclear. CDR3 length: 16 amino acids. Per germline, CDR1 SGHTA and CDR2 FQGNSA. V shed 0 bases and J shed 1 base, with 12 bases lying between them. CDR3: CASSLASSTGQETQYF. In DNA form, the CDR3 reads TGTGCCAGCAGCTTAGCGAGTAGTACGGGCCAAGAGACCCAGTACTTC.

The rearrangement joins TRBV7-3 to TRBJ1-1; no reliable D call. Trimming stripped 2 bases from V and 6 bases from J, with 10 bases between. CDR3 size: 13 residues. CDR1 SGHTA and CDR2 FQGTGA come from the germline V gene. The CDR3 region is CASSLLQTSEAFF. CDR3 in DNA: TGTGCCAGCAGCTTATTACAGACATCTGAAGCTTTCTTT.

This clone showed up just once. The CDR3 DNA reads TGTGCCAGCAGCGCTACCCGGGGGGACAGGGAAGGCGGCTACACCTTC. Translating it yields CASSATRGDREGGYTF. The V and J genes are TRBV25-1 and TRBJ1-2; 9 nucleotides line up with TRBD1. Unmatched junction bases numbered 16, after V lost 6 bases and J lost 8 bases. This CDR3 has 16 amino acids. Germline loops: CDR1 MGHDK, CDR2 SYGVNS.

As to this clone: This CDR3 is also generated by other DNA sequences in the sample. CDR3 region: CASSGQGADYGYTF. CDR3 coding DNA: TGTGCCAGCAGTGGTCAGGGGGCTGACTATGGCTACACCTTC. The V and J genes are TRBV2 and TRBJ1-2; TRBD1 matches 8 bases. After removal of 4 bases from V and 3 bases from J, the junction contained 4 bases not matched to a gene. The V gene's germline CDR1 is SNHLY and CDR2 FYNNEI. The CDR3 contains 14 residues.

This chain uses TRBV4-1 with TRBJ2-5; 9 bases match TRBD2. Trimming at V came to 1 base and at J to 1 base, leaving 4 bases not matched to a gene. The length of the CDR3 is 16 residues. In germline, CDR1 is MGHRA, CDR2 YSYEKL. The CDR3 region is CASSQGETSGQETQYF. The CDR3 nucleotides are TGCGCCAGCAGCCAAGGGGAGACTAGCGGCCAAGAGACCCAGTACTTC.

The genes are TRBV28 and TRBJ2-7; 9 nucleotides agree with TRBD1. Germline lookup yields CDR1 MDHEN and CDR2 SYDVKM. The V and J ends lost 7 bases and 1 base, in that order; junction bases with no gene match: 8. The CDR3 sequence is 15 residues long. CDR3 bases: TGTGCCAGCACTTCCGGGACAGGGAATTCCTACGAGCAGTACTTC. Amino acid sequence: CASTSGTGNSYEQYF.

The CDR3 DNA reads TGTGCCAGCAGTGAACAGGGGACCTACGAGCAGTACTTC. Translation: CASSEQGTYEQYF. The chain links TRBV2 to TRBJ2-7, with D perhaps matching TRBD1 (6 bases). The CDR3 runs 13 residues. Germline CDR1 reads SNHLY; CDR2 reads FYNNEI. Trimming stripped 2 bases from V and 2 bases from J, with 7 bases between. The variable domain in full, with the rest retrieved from reference TRBV2 and TRBJ2-7, is EPEVTQTPSHQVTQMGQEVILRCVPISNHLYFYWYRQILGQKVEFLVSFYNNEISEKSEIFDDQFSVERPDGSNFTLKIRSTKLEDSAMYFCASSEQGTYEQYFGPGTRLTVT.

V gene TRBV29-1 combines with J gene TRBJ2-3; D uncertain. This CDR3 spans 13 amino acids. V was trimmed by 7 bases and J by 2 bases, leaving 13 bases between them. CDR1 and CDR2 (germline): SQVTM, ANQGSEA. The CDR3 loop is CSGFEAYTDTQYF. For the CDR3, the DNA is TGCAGCGGGTTTGAAGCCTACACAGATACGCAGTATTTT.

The CDR3 sequence is CASSLVGGRAGGLYEQYF. CDR3 DNA: TGTGCCAGCAGCTTAGTGGGCGGGAGGGCCGGGGGGCTCTACGAGCAGTACTTC. This chain connects TRBV7-6 to TRBJ2-7; 9 nucleotides match TRBD2. Trimming cost V 1 base and J 3 bases; bases outside gene matches: 13. Per germline, CDR1 SGHVS and CDR2 FNYEAQ. This CDR3 has 18 residues.

This clone was recorded once. Other DNA sequences of this sample code for an identical CDR3. This sequence joins TRBV10-3 and TRBJ1-6; D may be TRBD1 (5 bases). Germline V CDR1 and CDR2: ENHRY, SYGVKD. The CDR3 runs 17 residues. V was trimmed by 0 bases and J by 1 base, leaving 10 bases between them. CDR3 region: CAISESQGGSYNSPLHF. DNA for the CDR3: TGTGCCATCAGTGAGTCCCAGGGAGGGTCCTATAATTCACCCCTCCACTTT.

The J gene is TRBJ2-5, the V gene TRBV5-1; 11 nucleotides align to TRBD2. V trimming: 0 bases; J trimming: 2 bases; junction bases outside the gene matches: 6. Germline CDR1 reads SGHRS; CDR2 reads YFSETQ. The CDR3 totals 17 residues. CDR3 amino acids: CASSLALAGGYQETQYF. The CDR3, as DNA: TGCGCCAGCAGCTTGGCTCTAGCGGGGGGATATCAAGAGACCCAGTACTTC.